The sequence of this T cell receptor (beta chain) was determined in a study of T cell repertoires in ileal Crohn's disease. Looking at the study overall: Less than 45% were active smokers at surgery; median disease duration was about 7.5 years.

Method: immunoSEQ multiplex PCR; TCRdb's copy keeps in-frame clones and lacks some. The table records some 17,000 clones, roughly two thirds of them present only once. V lost 0 bases to trimming and J lost 1 base; unmatched junction nucleotides: 2. Germline assignment: CDR1 LNHDA and CDR2 SQIVND (reference sequence). This CDR3 has 15 residues. This clonotype was obtained from an adult with Crohn's disease. Material: ileal tissue. The J gene is TRBJ2-7, the V gene TRBV19, with 8 bases that match TRBD2. In DNA, the CDR3 is TGTGCCAGTAGTATAGATGCGGGGGGTTCCTACGAGCAGTACTTC. Amino acid sequence: CASSIDAGGSYEQYF.